Given below is one TCR beta chain in context. The source of the sample is a study of shared clonotypes between healthy human individuals. Deep was the level used in running the assay. The data were produced by immunoSEQ multiplex PCR, yet TCRdb's version contains in-frame clones alone and is incomplete. The repertoire includes more than 500,000 clones, approximately 95% of them detected once, and around 0.067% sits in the top ten. CDR3 length: 16 residues. V lost 3 bases, J lost 1 base, and 14 bases lay in between. Germline lookup yields CDR1 MRHNA and CDR2 SNTAGT. Source material: naive CD4+ T cells sorted from blood. The subset was: CD45RA+ positively selected. The chain carries TRBV6-4 and TRBJ2-3; perhaps TRBD1 as D (6 bases). The receptor comes from a woman between 25 and 40 years old in good health. Here the CDR3 reads CASSEQGIGGTDTQYF. Written as DNA, the CDR3 is TGTGCCAGCAGTGAACAGGGAATTGGTGGCACAGATACGCAGTATTTT.